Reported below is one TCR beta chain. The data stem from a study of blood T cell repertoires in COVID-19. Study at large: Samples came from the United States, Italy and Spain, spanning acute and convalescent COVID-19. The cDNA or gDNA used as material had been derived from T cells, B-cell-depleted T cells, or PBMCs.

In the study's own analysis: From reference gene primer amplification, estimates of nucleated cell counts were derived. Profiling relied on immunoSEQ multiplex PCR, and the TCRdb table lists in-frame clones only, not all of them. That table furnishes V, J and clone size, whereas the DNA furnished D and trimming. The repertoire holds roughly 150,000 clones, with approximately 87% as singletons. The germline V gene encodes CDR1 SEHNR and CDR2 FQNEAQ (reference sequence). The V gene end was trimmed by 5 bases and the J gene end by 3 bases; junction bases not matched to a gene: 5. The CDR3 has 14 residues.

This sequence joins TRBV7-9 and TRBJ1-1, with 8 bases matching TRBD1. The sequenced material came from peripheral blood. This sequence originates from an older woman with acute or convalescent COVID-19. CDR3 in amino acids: CASSPRGQDTEAFF. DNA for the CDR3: TGTGCCAGCAGCCCTAGGGGACAGGACACTGAAGCTTTCTTT.